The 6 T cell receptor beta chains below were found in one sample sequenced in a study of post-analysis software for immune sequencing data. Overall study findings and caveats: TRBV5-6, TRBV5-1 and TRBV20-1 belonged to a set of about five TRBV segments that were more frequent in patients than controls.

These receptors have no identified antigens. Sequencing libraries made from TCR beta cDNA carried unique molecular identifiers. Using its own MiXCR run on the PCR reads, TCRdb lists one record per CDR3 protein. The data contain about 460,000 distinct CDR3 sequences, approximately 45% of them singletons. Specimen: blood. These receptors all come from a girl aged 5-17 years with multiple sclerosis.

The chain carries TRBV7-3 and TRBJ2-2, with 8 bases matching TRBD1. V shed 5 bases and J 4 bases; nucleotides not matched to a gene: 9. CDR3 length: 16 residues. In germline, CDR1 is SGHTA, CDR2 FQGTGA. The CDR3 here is CASSTRTGLITGELFF. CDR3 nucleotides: TGTGCCAGCAGCACCCGGACAGGGTTAATCACCGGGGAGCTGTTTTTT.

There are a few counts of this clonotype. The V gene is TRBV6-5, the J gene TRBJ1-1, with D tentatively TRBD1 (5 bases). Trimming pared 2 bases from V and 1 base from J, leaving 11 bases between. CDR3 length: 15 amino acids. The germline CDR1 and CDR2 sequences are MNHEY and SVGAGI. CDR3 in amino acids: CASSYAGTPNTEAFF. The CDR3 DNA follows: TGTGCCAGCAGTTACGCAGGGACCCCGAACACTGAAGCTTTCTTT.

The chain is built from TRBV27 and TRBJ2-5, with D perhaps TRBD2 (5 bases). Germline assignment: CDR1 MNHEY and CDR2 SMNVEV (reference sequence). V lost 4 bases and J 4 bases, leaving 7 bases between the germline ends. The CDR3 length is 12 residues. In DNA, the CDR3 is TGTGCCAGCAGTTATCGGGGAGAGACCCAGTACTTC. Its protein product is CASSYRGETQYF.

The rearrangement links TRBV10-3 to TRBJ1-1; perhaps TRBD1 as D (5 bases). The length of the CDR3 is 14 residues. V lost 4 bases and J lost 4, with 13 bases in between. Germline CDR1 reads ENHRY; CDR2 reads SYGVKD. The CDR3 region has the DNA TGTGCCATCAGTGCCCCGGGACCCAGCACTGAAGCTTTCTTT. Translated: CAISAPGPSTEAFF.

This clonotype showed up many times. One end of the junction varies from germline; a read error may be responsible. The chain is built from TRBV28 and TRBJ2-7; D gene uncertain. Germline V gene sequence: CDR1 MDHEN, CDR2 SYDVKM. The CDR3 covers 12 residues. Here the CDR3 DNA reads TGTGCCAGCAGCTTATCCTCCTACGAGCAGTACTTC. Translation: CASSLSSYEQYF.

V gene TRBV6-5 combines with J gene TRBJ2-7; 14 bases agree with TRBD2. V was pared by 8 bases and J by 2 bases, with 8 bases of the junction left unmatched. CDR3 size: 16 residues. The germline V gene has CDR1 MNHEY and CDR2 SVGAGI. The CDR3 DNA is TGTGCCAGCGGCCCGGGACTAGCGGGAGATCCCTACGAGCAGTACTTC. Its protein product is CASGPGLAGDPYEQYF.